Shown below are 27 T cell receptor beta chains from a single sample sequenced in a study of Ad26.COV2.S vaccination and SARS-CoV-2 variants. Described treatment: around 19 received Ad26.COV2.S at low or high dose, single or two shots; about 5 received placebo; per-sample allocation not given. Samples were taken on day 63 after the first vaccine or placebo injection. TCRdb's table, derived via immunoSEQ multiplex PCR, lists solely in-frame clones and lacks some. Among about 320,000 clones listed, 75% to 90% were seen once. The sample here was peripheral blood, taken in a trial of Ad26.COV2.S vaccine versus placebo. The source of these receptors is a person aged 18 to 59 who received the Ad26.COV2.S COVID-19 vaccine or a placebo.

V gene TRBV30 combines with J gene TRBJ1-5; D unclear. The CDR3 consists of 19 residues. V was clipped by 0 bases and J by 2 bases, with 23 bases between them. The V gene's germline CDR1 is GTSNPN and CDR2 SVGIG (reference sequence). CDR3 region: CAWSVPRQVGHRGNQPQHF. In DNA form, the CDR3 reads TGTGCCTGGAGTGTACCACGGCAGGTAGGTCATCGTGGCAATCAGCCCCAGCATTTT.

This clone appeared a single time. The gene calls are TRBV7-9 and TRBJ1-2, with 10 positions matching TRBD1. The J segment lost 6 bases and the V segment lost 1 base, leaving 5 bases of the junction unmatched. The germline V gene has CDR1 SEHNR and CDR2 FQNEAQ (reference sequence). The CDR3 contains 15 residues. DNA of the CDR3: TGTGCCAGCAGCTTAGAAGGGACAGGGGAGGATGGCTACACCTTC. Protein product: CASSLEGTGEDGYTF.

CDR3 DNA sequence: TGTGCCAGCTCACCGCCAGGGGGGGCGCAGGAGACTTCGGCTTTCTTT. Translating it yields CASSPPGGAQETSAFF. The chain couples TRBV18 to TRBJ1-1, with TRBD1 identical over 7 bases. This CDR3 is built from 16 residues. V shed 3 bases, J shed 11 bases, and the junction held 18 bases outside the gene matches. The V gene's germline CDR1 is KGHSH and CDR2 LQKENI.

The chain carries TRBV29-1 and TRBJ1-4; no reliable D call. Germline values: CDR1 SQVTM, CDR2 ANQGSEA. The CDR3 consists of 13 residues. The V and J ends lost 6 bases and 8 bases respectively, with 16 bases between them. CDR3 region: CSVVGRKEEKLFF. In DNA form, the CDR3 reads TGCAGCGTGGTCGGCAGGAAGGAAGAAAAACTGTTTTTT.

The chain combines TRBV12-3 or TRBV12-4 with TRBJ1-4; 8 bases line up with TRBD1. Unmatched junction bases numbered 0, after V lost 1 base and J lost 8 bases. CDR3 size: 13 residues. CDR3 amino acids: CASSLGQGEKLFF. For the CDR3, the DNA is TGTGCCAGCAGTTTAGGACAGGGGGAAAAACTGTTTTTT.

V usage is TRBV4-2 and J usage is TRBJ2-1; 9 bases are shared with TRBD2. The CDR3 extends over 16 amino acids. Trimming at V came to 0 bases and at J to 6 bases, leaving 6 bases not matched to a gene. Germline V gene lookup returns CDR1 LGHNA and CDR2 YNFKEQ. The CDR3 region has the DNA TGTGCCAGCAGCCAAGAATCGGCGGGAGGGTCCAATGAGCAGTTCTTC. Residues: CASSQESAGGSNEQFF.

To note about this clone: This sample also contains other DNA sequences that code for the same CDR3. The chain combines TRBV9 with TRBJ2-3, with 8 bases identical to TRBD2. V was pared by 2 bases and J by 0 bases, with 5 bases of the junction left unmatched. Germline CDR1 and CDR2: SGDLS and YYNGEE. The CDR3 contains 16 residues. The DNA of the CDR3 is TGTGCCAGCAGCGTCCTTTCGGGGGGGAGCACAGATACGCAGTATTTT. It codes for CASSVLSGGSTDTQYF.

A remark on this clone: The same CDR3 is also encoded by other DNA sequences in this sample. This chain uses TRBV6-5 with TRBJ1-1; D unclear. This CDR3 is 12 amino acids long. In germline, CDR1 is MNHEY, CDR2 SVGAGI. The ends were cut back, 4 bases at V and 4 bases at J, with 7 bases in the middle. CDR3: CASSSPGTEAFF. CDR3 in DNA: TGTGCCAGCAGTTCCCCGGGCACTGAAGCTTTCTTT.

This chain connects TRBV7-2 to TRBJ2-4, with D perhaps matching TRBD1 (6 bases). CDR3 length: 19 residues. The germline gives CDR1 SGHTA, CDR2 FQGNSA. V was pared by 5 bases and J by 1 base, with 24 bases between. The CDR3 DNA reads as TGTGCCAGCAGCATAGGGGTACCGCCAGGGGATTTCGCCAAAAACATTCAGTACTTC. Protein product: CASSIGVPPGDFAKNIQYF.

This clone was detected once. V gene TRBV7-9 combines with J gene TRBJ1-1; D gene unclear. Trimming removed 4 bases from V and 1 base from J, with 7 bases in between. The CDR3 is made up of 13 amino acids. Germline loops: CDR1 SEHNR, CDR2 FQNEAQ (reference sequence). In DNA, the CDR3 is TGTGCCAGCAGCTACCTCTCGAACACTGAAGCTTTCTTT. It codes for CASSYLSNTEAFF. Using reference TRBV7-9 and TRBJ1-1 for the parts outside the CDR3, the full variable domain is DTGVSQNPRHKITKRGQNVTFRCDPISEHNRLYWYRQTLGQGPEFLTYFQNEAQLEKSRLLSDRFSAERPKGSFSTLEIQRTEQGDSAMYLCASSYLSNTEAFFGQGTRLTVV.

The chain employs TRBV10-3 and TRBJ1-1, with TRBD1 matching over 10 bases. The CDR3 is 15 amino acids. CDR1 is ENHRY, CDR2 SYGVKD, per germline. The junction had 9 bases not matched to a gene; V was cut back by 4 bases and J by 7 bases. CDR3 amino acids: CAISGRDRGHGEAFF. CDR3 DNA: TGTGCCATCAGTGGGAGGGACAGGGGCCACGGTGAAGCTTTCTTT.

This chain uses TRBV5-6 with TRBJ1-3, with a tentative D call TRBD1 (5 bases). The germline gives CDR1 SGHDT, CDR2 YYEEEE. The CDR3 runs 13 residues. V lost 4 bases to trimming and J lost 4 bases, with 9 bases between them. The CDR3 bases are TGTGCCAGCAGCCCGAGGGGAGGAAACACCATATATTTT. This codes for CASSPRGGNTIYF. The complete variable domain, with remaining parts taken from reference TRBV5-6 and TRBJ1-3, reads DAGVTQSPTHLIKTRGQQVTLRCSPKSGHDTVSWYQQALGQGPQFIFQYYEEEERQRGNFPDRFSGHQFPNYSSELNVNALLLGDSALYLCASSPRGGNTIYFGEGSWLTVV.

This clone was seen only once. The chain is built from TRBV24-1 and TRBJ2-2; 8 nucleotides line up with TRBD1. The CDR3 has 13 residues. CDR1 KGHDR and CDR2 SFDVKD come from the germline V gene. V lost 10 bases, J lost 7 bases, and 7 bases stayed unmatched. CDR3 region: CATAGGAGGELFF. In DNA form, the CDR3 reads TGTGCCACAGCAGGGGGCGCCGGCGGGGAGCTGTTTTTT.

The V call is TRBV27, the J call TRBJ1-4; D is ambiguous. The CDR3 is 17 amino acids. The V gene's germline CDR1 is MNHEY and CDR2 SMNVEV (reference sequence). Trimming cost V 2 bases and J 0 bases, with 13 bases left between them. CDR3 sequence: CASSLAPPLATNEKLFF. CDR3 coding DNA: TGTGCCAGCAGTTTAGCCCCCCCACTCGCAACTAATGAAAAACTGTTTTTT.

This chain uses TRBV18 with TRBJ2-3; no clear D. Trimming removed 0 bases at V and 2 bases at J, with 12 bases between. Germline values: CDR1 KGHSH, CDR2 LQKENI. CDR3 size: 16 residues. CDR3 in DNA: TGTGCCAGCTCACCACCGAACGGAATTTCCACAGATACGCAGTATTTT. Translation gives CASSPPNGISTDTQYF.

V is TRBV28 and J is TRBJ1-2; D is unclear. Trimming stripped 6 bases from V and 8 bases from J, with 22 bases between. CDR3 length equals 15 residues. Germline values: CDR1 MDHEN, CDR2 SYDVKM. The CDR3 is CASSLPPGVKGGYTF. DNA of the CDR3: TGTGCCAGCAGCCTTCCCCCGGGAGTAAAGGGAGGCTACACCTTC.

This chain uses TRBV6-5 with TRBJ1-2; 10 bases are shared with TRBD1. V was clipped by 4 bases and J by 7 bases; unmatched bases: 9. Germline loops: CDR1 MNHEY, CDR2 SVGAGI. The CDR3 sequence is 15 residues long. The DNA of the CDR3 is TGTGCCAGCAGTTCCCCGGGACAGGGGAAGAGTGGCTACACCTTC. Translated, it gives CASSSPGQGKSGYTF.

This chain links TRBV9 with TRBJ2-5; D unclear. Trimming took off 2 bases at V and 5 bases at J, with 10 bases between the two ends. The CDR3 is made up of 13 amino acids. Germline V CDR1 and CDR2: SGDLS, YYNGEE. Written as DNA, the CDR3 is TGTGCCAGCAGCGTGGGTATGGCGGAGACCCAGTACTTC. Protein sequence: CASSVGMAETQYF.

J is TRBJ2-3 and V is TRBV11-2; D is unclear. The CDR3 is made up of 14 amino acids. Germline CDR1 and CDR2: SGHAT and FQNNGV. Between the trimmed V and J ends, which lost 1 base and 0 bases, there was a span of 5 bases. Here the CDR3 DNA reads TGTGCCAGCAGCTTAGGGGTGAGCACAGATACGCAGTATTTT. This sequence encodes CASSLGVSTDTQYF.

This clone has just one count. This chain uses TRBV6-5 with TRBJ1-5; D uncertain. V lost 4 bases, J lost 9 bases, and 13 bases lay in between. The germline V gene has CDR1 MNHEY and CDR2 SVGAGI. CDR3 length: 13 amino acids. The CDR3 here is CASSSQFLRPQHF. The CDR3 DNA is TGTGCCAGCAGTTCCCAGTTTTTGCGGCCCCAGCATTTT.

The chain is built from TRBV2 and TRBJ2-7; tentatively, D is TRBD2 (5 bases). Deletions cut 8 bases from V and 6 bases from J, with 23 bases between. Germline V gene sequence: CDR1 SNHLY, CDR2 FYNNEI. The CDR3 covers 15 residues. The CDR3, as DNA: TGTGCCAGCGACGCCGACCTAATGGTCGGAGGCGAGCAGTACTTC. Encoded protein: CASDADLMVGGEQYF.

This rearrangement joins TRBV21-1 to TRBJ1-5; the table gives TRBD1 as D, unverified against the DNA. TRBV21-1 is assigned pseudogene status. The CDR3 runs 15 residues. The CDR3 coding sequence is TGTGCCAGCAGCAAAGGAGGGACAGGGCACCAGCCCCAGCATTTT. Its translation is CASSKGGTGHQPQHF.

Of note for this clone: Additional DNA sequences in this sample encode the identical CDR3. V usage is TRBV9 and J usage is TRBJ1-2; D may be TRBD1 (5 bases). The V gene lost 0 bases and the J gene lost 3 bases, with 9 bases spanning the gap. Germline V gene data show CDR1 as SGDLS and CDR2 as YYNGEE. This CDR3 comprises 14 residues. The chain's CDR3 is CASSVGTGDYGYTF. In nucleotides, the CDR3 is TGTGCCAGCAGCGTAGGGACGGGGGACTATGGCTACACCTTC.

The V and J genes are TRBV28 and TRBJ2-7; 9 nucleotides match TRBD1. Germline assignment: CDR1 MDHEN and CDR2 SYDVKM. Germline trimming cut 11 bases from V and 2 bases from J; bases unmatched to any gene: 4. The CDR3 is 12 amino acids. As DNA, the CDR3 is TGTGCCTCCCGGGACAGGGCCTACGAGCAGTACGTC. It translates to CASRDRAYEQYV.

This clone has only a few counts. The V gene is TRBV20-1, the J gene TRBJ1-2; the D gene is possibly TRBD1 (5 bases). The CDR3 totals 11 residues. Germline V gene sequence: CDR1 DFQATT, CDR2 SNEGSKA (reference sequence). DNA of the CDR3: TGCAGCGCCACAGGACCTTATGGCTACACCTTC. This translates into CSATGPYGYTF.

A single count supports this clone. V and J are TRBV6-5 and TRBJ1-5; no reliable D call. Between the trimmed V and J ends, which lost 0 bases and 5 bases, there was a span of 5 bases. Germline V lookup: CDR1 MNHEY, CDR2 SVGAGI. The CDR3 runs 13 residues. The CDR3 bases are TGTGCCAGCAGTTACTCCCAGTATCAGCCCCAGCATTTT. Its translation is CASSYSQYQPQHF.

V usage is TRBV4-3 and J usage is TRBJ2-7; D possibly corresponds to TRBD2 (5 bases). Germline CDR1 and CDR2: LGHNA and YSLEER. This CDR3 is built from 14 residues. V gave up 0 bases and J gave up 0 bases, with 6 bases separating them. The CDR3 DNA reads TGCGCCAGCAGCCAAGAAGACTACTCCTACGAGCAGTACTTC. Translating gives CASSQEDYSYEQYF.